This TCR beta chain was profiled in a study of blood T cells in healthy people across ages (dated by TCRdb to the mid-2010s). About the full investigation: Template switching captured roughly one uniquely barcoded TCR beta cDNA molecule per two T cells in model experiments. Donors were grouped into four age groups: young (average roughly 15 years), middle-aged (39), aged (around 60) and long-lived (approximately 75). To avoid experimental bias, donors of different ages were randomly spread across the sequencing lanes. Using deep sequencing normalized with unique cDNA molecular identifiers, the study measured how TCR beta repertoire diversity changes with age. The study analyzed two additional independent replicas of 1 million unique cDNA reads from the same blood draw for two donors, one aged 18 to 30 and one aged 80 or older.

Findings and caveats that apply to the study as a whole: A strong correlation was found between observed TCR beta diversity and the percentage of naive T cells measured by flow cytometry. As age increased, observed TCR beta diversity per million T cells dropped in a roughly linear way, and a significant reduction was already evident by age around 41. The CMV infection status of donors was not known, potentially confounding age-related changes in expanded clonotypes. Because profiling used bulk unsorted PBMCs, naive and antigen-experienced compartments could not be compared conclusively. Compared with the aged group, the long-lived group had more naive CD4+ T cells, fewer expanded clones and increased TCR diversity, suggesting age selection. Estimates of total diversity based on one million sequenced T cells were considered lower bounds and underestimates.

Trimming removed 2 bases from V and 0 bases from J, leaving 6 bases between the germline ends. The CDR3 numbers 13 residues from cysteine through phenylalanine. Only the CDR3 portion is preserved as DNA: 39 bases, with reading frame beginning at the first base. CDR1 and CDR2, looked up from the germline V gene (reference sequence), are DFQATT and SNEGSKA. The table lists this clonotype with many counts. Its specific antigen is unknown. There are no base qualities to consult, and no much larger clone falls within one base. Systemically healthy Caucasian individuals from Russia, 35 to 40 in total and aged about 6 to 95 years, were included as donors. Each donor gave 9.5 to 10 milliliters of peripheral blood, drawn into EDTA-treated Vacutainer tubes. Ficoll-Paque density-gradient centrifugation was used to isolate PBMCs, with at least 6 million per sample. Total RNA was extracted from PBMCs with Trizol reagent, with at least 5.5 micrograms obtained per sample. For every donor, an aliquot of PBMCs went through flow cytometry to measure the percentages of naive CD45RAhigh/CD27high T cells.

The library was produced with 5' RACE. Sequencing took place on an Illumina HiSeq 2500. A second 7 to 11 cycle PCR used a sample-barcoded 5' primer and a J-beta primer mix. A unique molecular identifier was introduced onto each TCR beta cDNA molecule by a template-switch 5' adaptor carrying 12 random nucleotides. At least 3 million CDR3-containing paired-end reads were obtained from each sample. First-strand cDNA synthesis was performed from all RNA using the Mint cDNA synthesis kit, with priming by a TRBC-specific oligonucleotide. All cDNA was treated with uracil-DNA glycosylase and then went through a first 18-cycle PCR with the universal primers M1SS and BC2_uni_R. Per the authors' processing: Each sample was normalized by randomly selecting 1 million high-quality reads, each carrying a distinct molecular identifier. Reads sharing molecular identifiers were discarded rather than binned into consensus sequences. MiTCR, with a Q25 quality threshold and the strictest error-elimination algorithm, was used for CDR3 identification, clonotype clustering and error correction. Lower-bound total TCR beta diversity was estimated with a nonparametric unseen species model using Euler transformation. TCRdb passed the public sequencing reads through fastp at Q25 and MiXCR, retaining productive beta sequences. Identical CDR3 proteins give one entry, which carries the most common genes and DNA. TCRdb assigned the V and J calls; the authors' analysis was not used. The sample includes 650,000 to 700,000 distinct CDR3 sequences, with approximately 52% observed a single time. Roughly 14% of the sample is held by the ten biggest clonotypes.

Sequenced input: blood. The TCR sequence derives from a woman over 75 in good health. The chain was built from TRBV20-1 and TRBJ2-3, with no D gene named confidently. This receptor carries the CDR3 CSARLSSTDTQYF. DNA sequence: TGCAGTGCTAGATTGAGTAGCACAGATACGCAGTATTTT.